This T cell receptor beta chain was sequenced for a study of blood T cell repertoires in COVID-19. As for the study in general: Italy, Spain and the United States were the sources of the convalescent and acute COVID-19 samples. PBMCs, B-cell-depleted T cells, or T cells provided the cDNA or gDNA that made up the material.

Cohorts were based on clinical histories the participants reported. The CDR3 covers 15 residues. With 3 bases removed from V and 2 bases from J, the gap between germline ends came to 13 bases. Germline assignment: CDR1 LNHDA and CDR2 SQIVND (reference sequence). The assay was immunoSEQ multiplex PCR, and TCRdb's table has in-frame clones only and misses some. The table has about 270,000 clones, about nine tenths seen once. The sample was PBMCs or T cells enriched from blood (not recorded which). This chain connects TRBV19 to TRBJ1-2, with D uncertain. The sequence came from a man between 18 and 35 years old who had recovered from COVID-19. DNA of the CDR3: TGTGCCAGTAGTATGGGAGTAAGTCTCAACTATGGCTACACCTTC. It yields the protein CASSMGVSLNYGYTF.